This T cell receptor beta chain is from a study of blood T cells in healthy people across ages. Study findings and constraints: No one knew whether donors had CMV, which possibly confounded expanded clonotype changes. Per million T cells, TCR beta diversity dropped about linearly as age rose.

Of note for this clonotype: Its antigen remains unidentified.

Through a sample-barcoded 5' primer and a J-beta primer mix, a second PCR was run for roughly 6 to 12 cycles. Sequencing yielded, for each sample, at least 3 million paired-end reads carrying CDR3. TCRdb re-called the 5' RACE reads through MiXCR, storing one row per CDR3 protein. The data show approximately 800,000 distinct CDR3 sequences, with roughly 34% seen just once and over 10% held by the top ten. The CDR3 consists of 17 residues. Germline V gene lookup returns CDR1 DFQATT and CDR2 SNEGSKA (reference sequence). The V and J ends lost 3 bases and 0 bases respectively, with 20 bases between them.

Input material: blood. The clonotype originates from a man aged 18-30 years in good health. The V gene is TRBV20-1, the J gene TRBJ1-1, with D hard to call. The CDR3: CSARKRPGDIMNTEAFF. CDR3 coding DNA: TGCAGTGCTAGGAAAAGGCCTGGGGATATAATGAACACTGAAGCTTTCTTT.